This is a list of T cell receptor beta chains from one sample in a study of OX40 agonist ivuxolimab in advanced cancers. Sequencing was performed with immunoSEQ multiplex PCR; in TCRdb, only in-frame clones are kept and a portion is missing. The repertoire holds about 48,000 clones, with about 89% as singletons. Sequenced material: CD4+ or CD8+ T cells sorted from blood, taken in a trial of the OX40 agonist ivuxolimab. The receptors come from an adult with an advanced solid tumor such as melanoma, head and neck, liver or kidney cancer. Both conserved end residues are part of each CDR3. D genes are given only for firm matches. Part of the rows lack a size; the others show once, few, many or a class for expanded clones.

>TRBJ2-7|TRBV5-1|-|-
TGCGCCAGCAGCTTGGGGGGGCAAAGTGAGCAGTACTTC
CASSLGGQSEQYF
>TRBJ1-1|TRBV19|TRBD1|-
TGTGCCAGTAGTTACAGGGGTATGAACACTGAAGCTTTCTTT
CASSYRGMNTEAFF
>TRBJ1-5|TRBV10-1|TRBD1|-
TGCGCCAGCAGTGAGTCTTGTTGGGACAGTTATAGCAATCAGCCCCAGCATTTT
CASSESCWDSYSNQPQHF
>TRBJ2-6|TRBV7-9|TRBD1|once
TGTGCCAGCAGCTCTAACCGGGACAGGGGATCAGGTGGGGCCAACGTCCTGACTTTC
CASSSNRDRGSGGANVLTF
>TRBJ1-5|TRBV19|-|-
TGTGCCAGTACCCAAGGGGTTCAGCCCCAGCATTTT
CASTQGVQPQHF
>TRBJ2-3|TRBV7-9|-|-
TGTGCCAGCAGCCGTAATGAAGAGTATCGGGGGTCGACGCAGTATTTT
CASSRNEEYRGSTQYF
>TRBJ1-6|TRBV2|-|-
TGTGCCAGCAGTGAAGCGATGTCACCCCTCCACTTT
CASSEAMSPLHF
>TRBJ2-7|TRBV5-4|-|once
TGCGCCAGCAGCCAAGATAGGGGTACCTACGAGCAGTACTTC
CASSQDRGTYEQYF
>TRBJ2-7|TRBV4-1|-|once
TGCGCCAGCAGCCAAGATCCCGGGGGGCAGTACTTC
CASSQDPGGQYF
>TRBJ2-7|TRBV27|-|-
TGTGCCAGCAGTTTATATGTGGGTAGCTCCTACGAGCAGTACTTC
CASSLYVGSSYEQYF
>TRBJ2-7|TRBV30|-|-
TGTGCCTGGAGTGCAAAGACAGATAGCTCCTACGAGCAGTACTTC
CAWSAKTDSSYEQYF
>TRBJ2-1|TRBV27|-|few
TGTGCCAGCAGTTTCGACAGTTACAATGAGCAGTTCTTC
CASSFDSYNEQFF
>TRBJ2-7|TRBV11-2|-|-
TGTGCCAGCAGCTTAGCGGACGGGAGAGCCTACGAGCAGTACTTC
CASSLADGRAYEQYF
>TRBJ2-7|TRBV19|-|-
TGTGCCAGTAGTTTGGGTTCCTACGAGCAGTACTTC
CASSLGSYEQYF
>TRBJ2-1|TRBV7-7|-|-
TGTGCCAGCAGCTTGAACCGGGACCCTTTTAACAATGAGCAGTTCTTC
CASSLNRDPFNNEQFF
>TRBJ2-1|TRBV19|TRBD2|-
TGTGCCAGTAGTATCTCTAGCGGGAGGTCCTACAATGAGCAGTTCTTC
CASSISSGRSYNEQFF
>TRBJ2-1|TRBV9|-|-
TGTGCCAGCAGCGTAACCCTGAATGAGCAGTTCTTC
CASSVTLNEQFF
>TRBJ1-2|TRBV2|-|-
TGTGCCAGCAGCCCGGACCAAGTGGGCTATGGCTACACCTTC
CASSPDQVGYGYTF
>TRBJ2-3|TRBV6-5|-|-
TGTGCCAGCAGTTACGGGGCGGGGATTAGCACAGATACGCAGTATTTT
CASSYGAGISTDTQYF
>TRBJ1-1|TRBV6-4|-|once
TGTGCCAGCAGTGACTTCCCGGGGGCCACTGAAGCTTTCTTT
CASSDFPGATEAFF
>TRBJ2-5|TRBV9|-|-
TGTGCCAGCAGCGTCGGGCAGGGGACCCACCAAGAGACCCAGTACTTC
CASSVGQGTHQETQYF
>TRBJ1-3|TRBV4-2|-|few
TGTGCCAGCAGCCAAGGTGGGCACCCAAGCTCTGGAAACACCATATATTTT
CASSQGGHPSSGNTIYF
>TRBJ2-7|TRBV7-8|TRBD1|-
TGTGCCAGCAGCGATACCGGGACAGGAGTTTTCGAGCAGTACTTC
CASSDTGTGVFEQYF
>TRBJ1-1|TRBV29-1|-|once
TGCAGCGTTTTAGGAGGGTACACTGAAGCTTTCTTT
CSVLGGYTEAFF
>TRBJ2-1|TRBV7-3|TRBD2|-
TGTGCCAGCAGCCCTAGGGGGCTAGCGGGAGAAGAGCAGTTCTTC
CASSPRGLAGEEQFF
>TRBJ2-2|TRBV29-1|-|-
TGCAGCGCCGCTTTCGCCACCGGGGAGCTGTTTTTT
CSAAFATGELFF
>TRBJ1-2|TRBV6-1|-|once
TGTGCCAGCAGTGAAGAGGTACAGGGAGGTTACTATGGCTACACCTTC
CASSEEVQGGYYGYTF
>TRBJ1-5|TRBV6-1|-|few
TGTGCCAGCAGTGAAGGGGTGTATAGCAATCAGCCCCAGCATTTT
CASSEGVYSNQPQHF
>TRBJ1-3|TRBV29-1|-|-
TGCAGCGTTGTTATGGGGGGGGAACTTGGAAACACCATATATTTT
CSVVMGGELGNTIYF
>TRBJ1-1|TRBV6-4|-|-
TGTGCCAGCAGTGACAGGGTCGGGACTGAAGCTTTCTTT
CASSDRVGTEAFF
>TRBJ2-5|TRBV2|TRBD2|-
TGTGCCAGCACACCCGCTAGCGGGAGTGAAGAGACCCAGTACTTC
CASTPASGSEETQYF
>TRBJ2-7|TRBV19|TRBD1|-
TGTGCCAGTAGTAATCCGGGACAGTCCTCCTACGAGCAGTACTTC
CASSNPGQSSYEQYF
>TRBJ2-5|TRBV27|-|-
TGTGCCAGCAGTAGCACGGGACGGGTCCAAGAGACCCAGTACTTC
CASSSTGRVQETQYF
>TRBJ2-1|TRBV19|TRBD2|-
TGTGCCAGTAGTATGTGGCTAGCGGGCTACAATGAGCAGTTCTTC
CASSMWLAGYNEQFF
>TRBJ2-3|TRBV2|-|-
TGTGCCGAAGGGGGAGGACTAGTCAGTGGGGATACGCAGTATTTT
CAEGGGLVSGDTQYF
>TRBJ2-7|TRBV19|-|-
TGTGCCAGTAGTATGGGACCTACAAGCTCCTACGAGCAGTACTTC
CASSMGPTSSYEQYF
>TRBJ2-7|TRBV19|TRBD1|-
TGTGCCAGTACTATGACAGGGGGGTCCTACGAGCAGTACTTC
CASTMTGGSYEQYF
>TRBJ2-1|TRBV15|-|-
TGTGCCACCAGCACCCTCTTAGGGGGACGGCACAATGAGCAGTTCTTC
CATSTLLGGRHNEQFF
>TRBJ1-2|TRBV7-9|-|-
TGTGCCAGCAGCCCCGCCGGACAGTTAGCAGCTAACTATGGCTACACCTTC
CASSPAGQLAANYGYTF
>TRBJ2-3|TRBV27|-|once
TGTGCCAGCAGCCCCCCGGGACCTAGCACAGATACGCAGTATTTT
CASSPPGPSTDTQYF
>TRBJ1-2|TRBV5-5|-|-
TGTGCCAGCAGCCCCTGGTTTAATAACTATGGCTACACCTTC
CASSPWFNNYGYTF
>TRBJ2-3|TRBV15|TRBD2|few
TGTGCCACCAGCAGATCAGGACTAGCGGGGGACACAGATACGCAGTATTTT
CATSRSGLAGDTDTQYF
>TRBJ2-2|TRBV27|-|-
TGTGCCAGCGCTTATGGGACAAGCACCGGGGAGCTGTTTTTT
CASAYGTSTGELFF
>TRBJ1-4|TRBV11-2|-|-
TGTGCCAGCAGCTCCAGACGGGGCACTAATGAAAAACTGTTTTTT
CASSSRRGTNEKLFF
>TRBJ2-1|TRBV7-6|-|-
TGTGCCAGCAGCCCCGGCGAGCTAACGAGCTCCTACAATGAGCAGTTCTTC
CASSPGELTSSYNEQFF
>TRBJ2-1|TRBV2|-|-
TGTGCCAGCAGTGGAAGCAGGGCCAATGAGCAGTTCTTC
CASSGSRANEQFF
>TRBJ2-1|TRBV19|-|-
TGTGCCAGTAGTATCCTAGCCGAGGGTGAGCAGTTCTTC
CASSILAEGEQFF
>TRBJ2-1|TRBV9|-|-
TGTGCCAGCAGCGTAGATACCTACAATGAGCAGTTCTTC
CASSVDTYNEQFF
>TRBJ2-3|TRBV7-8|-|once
TGTGCCAGCAGCTTAGAGGAGGGACAGAAGAGCAGCGGAGGGCACACAGATACGCAGTATTTT
CASSLEEGQKSSGGHTDTQYF